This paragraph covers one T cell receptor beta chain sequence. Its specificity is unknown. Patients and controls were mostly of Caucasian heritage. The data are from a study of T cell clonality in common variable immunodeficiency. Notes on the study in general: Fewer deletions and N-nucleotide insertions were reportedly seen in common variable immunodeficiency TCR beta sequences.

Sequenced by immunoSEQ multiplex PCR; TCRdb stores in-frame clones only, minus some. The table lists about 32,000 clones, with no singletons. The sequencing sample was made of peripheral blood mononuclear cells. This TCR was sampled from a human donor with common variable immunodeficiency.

The CDR3 is CASSMTALTQETQYF. The CDR3 DNA, read in part, is TGTGCCAGTAGTATGACAGCACTGACCCAAGAGACC. This chain links TRBV19 with TRBJ2-5, with D perhaps TRBD1 (5 bases). The read comes to an end 3 residues before the CDR3 does, leaving the germline J gene to fill in the end. The CDR3 totals 15 residues. V gave up 3 bases and J gave up 1 base, with 12 bases separating them. Germline V gene data show CDR1 as LNHDA and CDR2 as SQIVND (reference sequence).